The 27 T cell receptor beta chains below all came from one sample that was sequenced in a study of cytomegalovirus exposure and HLA in healthy donors. The PCR employed 60 Vbeta primers together with 13 Jbeta primers. Produced via immunoSEQ multiplex PCR; TCRdb's table is partial and in-frame only. The sample lists about 59,000 clones; 65% to 80% were seen once. The sample consisted of PBMCs. The receptor source for this set is a man aged 25-45 years in good health and CMV-seropositive.

The gene calls are TRBV6-5 and TRBJ2-4; TRBD1 matches at 8 bases. The CDR3 runs to 12 residues. Germline V gene data show CDR1 as MNHEY and CDR2 as SVGAGI. The DNA of the CDR3 is TGTGTCGCGACAGGGGATGGAAACATTCAGTACTTC. It translates to CVATGDGNIQYF.

This chain connects TRBV30 to TRBJ1-1; no clear D gene. V lost 1 base to trimming and J lost 8 bases, with 8 bases between them. CDR1 and CDR2 from the germline V gene are GTSNPN and SVGIG (reference sequence). The CDR3 extends over 11 amino acids. This chain's CDR3 is CAWSGAREAFF. The CDR3 coding sequence is TGTGCCTGGAGTGGGGCTCGGGAAGCTTTCTTT.

This clone has a handful of counts. This rearrangement joins TRBV4-1 to TRBJ1-1, with TRBD1 matching over 8 bases. The CDR3 runs 17 residues. The V gene end was trimmed by 3 bases and the J gene end by 1 base; junction bases not matched to a gene: 10. Germline V gene lookup returns CDR1 MGHRA and CDR2 YSYEKL. The CDR3 coding sequence is TGCGCCAGCAGCCAGCCAGGGGGCCGACTTAGGAACACTGAAGCTTTCTTT. Its protein is CASSQPGGRLRNTEAFF.

The V call is TRBV7-2, the J call TRBJ2-5; D is undetermined. V lost 7 bases to trimming and J lost 5 bases, with 8 bases between them. This CDR3 is built from 11 residues. The V gene's germline CDR1 is SGHTA and CDR2 FQGNSA. The CDR3 nucleotides are TGTGCCAGCAACCGAGCGGAGACCCAGTACTTC. It encodes CASNRAETQYF.

This chain's CDR3 is CASSGQGGSSPLHF. In DNA, the CDR3 is TGTGCCAGCAGCGGACAGGGGGGTAGTTCACCCCTCCACTTT. The rearrangement uses TRBV7-9 and TRBJ1-6; 10 bases line up with TRBD1. The CDR3 has 14 amino acids. Germline V gene lookup returns CDR1 SEHNR and CDR2 FQNEAQ (reference sequence). The junction had 4 bases not matched to a gene; V was cut back by 5 bases and J by 9 bases.

This clone occurred a few times. The V gene is TRBV6-4, the J gene TRBJ2-1, with 13 bases matching TRBD2. Per germline, CDR1 MRHNA and CDR2 SNTAGT. This CDR3 contains 14 residues. J was trimmed by 6 bases and V by 4 bases; bases with no gene match: 0. The CDR3 sequence is CASSGLAGGNEQFF. The CDR3 bases are TGTGCCAGCAGTGGACTAGCGGGGGGCAATGAGCAGTTCTTC.

The chain employs TRBV5-1 and TRBJ1-3; 7 bases map to TRBD1. The V gene's germline CDR1 is SGHRS and CDR2 YFSETQ. J gave up 4 bases and V 4 bases, and 5 bases lay outside the gene matches. The CDR3 totals 14 residues. CDR3 loop: CASSTDRTGNTIYF. In DNA form, the CDR3 reads TGCGCCAGCAGCACGGACAGGACCGGAAACACCATATATTTT.

The chain couples TRBV11-2 to TRBJ1-3; D not certain. Trimming took 5 bases from V and 3 from J, leaving 14 bases between them. Germline V gives CDR1 SGHAT, CDR2 FQNNGV. The CDR3 loop spans 15 amino acids. CDR3 sequence: CASSPPGGLGNTIYF. The DNA of the CDR3 is TGTGCCAGCAGCCCACCGGGAGGGCTTGGAAACACCATATATTTT.

This rearrangement joins TRBV2 to TRBJ2-1; TRBD2 matches 15 bases. Germline lookup yields CDR1 SNHLY and CDR2 FYNNEI. The CDR3 has 19 amino acids. V dropped 8 bases and J dropped 2; count of bases not matched to a gene: 13. The CDR3 loop is CASSWTSGGAIGTYNEQFF. The CDR3 bases are TGTGCCAGCTCCTGGACTAGCGGGGGGGCCATAGGCACCTACAATGAGCAGTTCTTC.

This clone occurred a few times. The rearrangement links TRBV5-1 to TRBJ1-4; D unresolved. V shed 0 bases and J shed 5 bases, with 5 bases lying between them. Germline CDR1 reads SGHRS; CDR2 reads YFSETQ. The CDR3 extends over 13 amino acids. CDR3 residues: CASSLDPNEKLFF. For the CDR3, the DNA is TGCGCCAGCAGCTTGGATCCAAATGAAAAACTGTTTTTT.

The chain joins TRBV7-2 to TRBJ2-5, with 7 bases that match TRBD2. The CDR3 contains 17 residues. The germline V gene encodes CDR1 SGHTA and CDR2 FQGNSA. The V gene end was trimmed by 0 bases and the J gene end by 1 base; junction bases not matched to a gene: 8. CDR3 sequence reads: CASSLASTSILQETQYF. The DNA for the CDR3 is TGTGCCAGCAGCTTAGCGTCGACTAGCATTCTCCAAGAGACCCAGTACTTC. Based on the CDR3 plus reference TRBV7-2 and TRBJ2-5, the full variable domain is GAGVSQSPSNKVTEKGKDVELRCDPISGHTALYWYRQSLGQGLEFLIYFQGNSAPDKSGLPSDRFSAERTGGSVSTLTIQRTQQEDSAVYLCASSLASTSILQETQYFGPGTRLLVL.

J is TRBJ2-3 and V is TRBV28, with a weak D call TRBD1 (5 bases). V was pared by 2 bases and J by 2 bases, with 5 bases between. CDR3 length: 13 amino acids. Germline loops: CDR1 MDHEN, CDR2 SYDVKM. The CDR3 reads CASSLGATDTQYF. The CDR3 DNA reads as TGTGCCAGCAGTTTAGGGGCCACAGATACGCAGTATTTT. The full variable domain, in which reference TRBV28 and TRBJ2-3 provide the parts outside the CDR3, is DVKVTQSSRYLVKRTGEKVFLECVQDMDHENMFWYRQDPGLGLRLIYFSYDVKMKEKGDIPEGYSVSREKKERFSLILESASTNQTSMYLCASSLGATDTQYFGPGTRLTVL.

This sequence joins TRBV5-4 and TRBJ2-7; tentative D call: TRBD2 (5 bases). V lost 0 bases and J lost 6, with 7 bases in between. Germline-derived CDR1 and CDR2 are SGHNT and YYREEE (reference sequence). The CDR3 contains 12 residues. The CDR3 is CASSLVGVEQYF. Here the CDR3 DNA reads TGTGCCAGCAGCTTGGTCGGGGTCGAGCAGTACTTC.

This clone has just a few counts. The V gene is TRBV7-9, the J gene TRBJ1-1, with D hard to call. This CDR3 spans 13 amino acids. CDR1 and CDR2 from the germline V gene are SEHNR and FQNEAQ (reference sequence). Trimming cost V 8 bases and J 3 bases, with 13 bases left between them. The CDR3 loop reads CASLTYPDTEAFF. In DNA, the CDR3 is TGTGCCAGCCTCACATACCCCGACACTGAAGCTTTCTTT.

The chain employs TRBV28 and TRBJ1-2; possibly TRBD1 for D (5 bases). The CDR3 covers 14 residues. CDR1 is MDHEN and CDR2 is SYDVKM in the germline V gene. V lost 6 bases to trimming and J lost 4 bases, with 15 bases between them. CDR3 amino acids: CASSLTVQFYGYTF. The CDR3, as DNA: TGTGCCAGCAGCCTGACAGTACAGTTCTATGGCTACACCTTC.

This rearrangement joins TRBV5-4 to TRBJ1-6, with D perhaps TRBD1 (6 bases). V was cut by 4 bases and J by 5 bases, with 13 bases left in between. The germline V gene has CDR1 SGHNT and CDR2 YYREEE (reference sequence). The CDR3 consists of 15 residues. The CDR3, as DNA: TGTGCCAGCAGCCAACAGGGTCGGAATAATTCACCCCTCCACTTT. Protein: CASSQQGRNNSPLHF.

This clone has just a few counts. V gene TRBV28 combines with J gene TRBJ2-7; 11 bases are a match to TRBD2. Germline V lookup: CDR1 MDHEN, CDR2 SYDVKM. Trimming cost V 6 bases and J 6 bases; bases outside gene matches: 7. The CDR3 covers 14 residues. This chain's CDR3 is CASRLSGGAGEQYF. CDR3 DNA: TGTGCCAGCAGGCTTAGCGGGGGGGCTGGCGAGCAGTACTTC. Filled out from reference TRBV28 and TRBJ2-7, the complete variable domain reads DVKVTQSSRYLVKRTGEKVFLECVQDMDHENMFWYRQDPGLGLRLIYFSYDVKMKEKGDIPEGYSVSREKKERFSLILESASTNQTSMYLCASRLSGGAGEQYFGPGTRLTVT.

This clone was detected once. This chain uses TRBV28 with TRBJ1-3; D ambiguous. V was pared by 2 bases and J by 3 bases, with 11 bases between. Germline CDR1 reads MDHEN; CDR2 reads SYDVKM. The length of the CDR3 is 15 residues. The CDR3 DNA is TGTGCCAGCAGTTTACGGGCTGCGGGTGGAAACACCATATATTTT. Translating it yields CASSLRAAGGNTIYF.

The rearrangement uses TRBV28 and TRBJ2-5, with a weak D call TRBD2 (5 bases). This CDR3 has 14 residues. Germline values: CDR1 MDHEN, CDR2 SYDVKM. Trimming pared 2 bases from V and 2 bases from J, leaving 9 bases between. The CDR3 DNA is TGTGCCAGCAGTTTAGGCCGAGGGCAAGAGACCCAGTACTTC. This codes for CASSLGRGQETQYF. The complete variable domain, with remaining parts taken from reference TRBV28 and TRBJ2-5, reads DVKVTQSSRYLVKRTGEKVFLECVQDMDHENMFWYRQDPGLGLRLIYFSYDVKMKEKGDIPEGYSVSREKKERFSLILESASTNQTSMYLCASSLGRGQETQYFGPGTRLLVL.

V is TRBV7-2 and J is TRBJ1-4; D gene uncertain. Trimming took off 5 bases at V and 8 bases at J, with 18 bases between the two ends. The CDR3 is made up of 15 amino acids. CDR1 is SGHTA and CDR2 is FQGNSA in the germline V gene. The CDR3 is CASSLRRAGIEKLFF. The CDR3 DNA reads TGTGCCAGCAGCCTCCGGAGGGCGGGCATAGAAAAACTGTTTTTT. Full variable domain (missing parts from reference TRBV7-2 and TRBJ1-4): GAGVSQSPSNKVTEKGKDVELRCDPISGHTALYWYRQSLGQGLEFLIYFQGNSAPDKSGLPSDRFSAERTGGSVSTLTIQRTQQEDSAVYLCASSLRRAGIEKLFFGSGTQLSVL.

This CDR3 reads CASSLAQGTDTQYF. The CDR3 DNA is TGTGCCAGCAGCTTAGCGCAGGGAACAGATACGCAGTATTTT. This chain links TRBV7-2 with TRBJ2-3, with D perhaps TRBD1 (5 bases). Germline CDR1 is SGHTA and CDR2 is FQGNSA. Deletions cut 0 bases from V and 3 bases from J, with 7 bases between. The CDR3 is made up of 14 amino acids.

The chain links TRBV6-1 to TRBJ1-2, with unresolved D. Germline V gives CDR1 MNHNS, CDR2 SASEGT. The CDR3 has 14 amino acids. Trimming took 7 bases from V and 4 from J, leaving 16 bases between them. The DNA of the CDR3 is TGTGCCAGCATTCTGGAGCGGCTCGGCTATGGCTACACCTTC. Protein product: CASILERLGYGYTF.

This CDR3 is CASSSPGARSAYEQYF. CDR3 nucleotides: TGTGCCAGCAGCTCACCAGGGGCGCGTTCCGCCTACGAGCAGTACTTC. The rearrangement links TRBV7-9 to TRBJ2-7, with a possible D match to TRBD1 (6 bases). Germline-derived CDR1 and CDR2 are SEHNR and FQNEAQ (reference sequence). The CDR3 extends over 16 amino acids. Trimming took 4 bases from V and 2 from J, leaving 18 bases between them. The variable domain in full, with the rest retrieved from reference TRBV7-9 and TRBJ2-7, is DTGVSQNPRHKITKRGQNVTFRCDPISEHNRLYWYRQTLGQGPEFLTYFQNEAQLEKSRLLSDRFSAERPKGSFSTLEIQRTEQGDSAMYLCASSSPGARSAYEQYFGPGTRLTVT.

This clone came up a few times. The gene calls are TRBV14 and TRBJ1-2; tentative D call: TRBD1 (6 bases). Germline CDR1 reads SGHDN; CDR2 reads FVKESK. The CDR3 length is 13 residues. V was cut by 4 bases and J by 5 bases, with 11 bases left in between. The CDR3 here is CASSLSQGYGYTF. The CDR3 region has the DNA TGTGCCAGCAGCCTCTCACAGGGATATGGCTACACCTTC.

The chain employs TRBV15 and TRBJ1-3; D not resolved. CDR3 size: 13 residues. V was shortened by 6 bases and J by 8 bases, with 14 bases between the two germline ends. Germline values: CDR1 LNHNV, CDR2 YYDKDF (reference sequence). In DNA, the CDR3 is TGTGCCACCAGTCAGGTTTTCTTTGACACCATATATTTT. Protein product: CATSQVFFDTIYF.

This rearrangement joins TRBV7-2 to TRBJ2-7; TRBD1 agrees at 8 bases. The CDR3 has 15 amino acids. The V gene's germline CDR1 is SGHTA and CDR2 FQGNSA. With 1 base clipped from V and 0 bases from J, the junction kept 2 bases outside the gene matches. The CDR3 sequence: CASSLGDRSSYEQYF. CDR3 DNA sequence: TGTGCCAGCAGCTTAGGGGACAGGAGCTCCTACGAGCAGTACTTC. The whole variable domain, filled in from reference TRBV7-2 and TRBJ2-7, reads GAGVSQSPSNKVTEKGKDVELRCDPISGHTALYWYRQSLGQGLEFLIYFQGNSAPDKSGLPSDRFSAERTGGSVSTLTIQRTQQEDSAVYLCASSLGDRSSYEQYFGPGTRLTVT.

V usage is TRBV5-4 and J usage is TRBJ2-7; a possible D gene is TRBD2 (6 bases). This CDR3 contains 18 residues. V shed 4 bases and J shed 5 bases, with 28 bases lying between them. Germline values: CDR1 SGHNT, CDR2 YYREEE (reference sequence). This chain's CDR3 is CASSKDRLGGRASHEQYF. CDR3 DNA: TGTGCCAGCAGCAAGGATCGGTTAGGAGGGCGGGCGTCCCACGAGCAGTACTTC.